One T cell receptor beta chain is described in this entry. This specimen belongs to a study of CD8 T cells in Susac syndrome. A quantity of roughly 0.5 to 1 ug RNA underwent reverse transcription using random hexamers. TCRdb reprocessed the immunoSEQ multiplex PCR reads with MiXCR, giving one entry per CDR3 protein. Of approximately 120,000 distinct CDR3 sequences in the sample, about 92% were seen once. Negative isolation was used for CD8+ and CD4+ T cells, and FACS enrichment was applied to TEMRA cells. This TCR was sampled from a human donor with multiple sclerosis. Material for sequencing was CD8+ T cells from PBMCs.

The CDR3: CASSVGQVYSGNTIYF. CDR3 coding DNA: TGTGCCAGCAGCGTAGGACAGGTTTACTCTGGAAACACCATATATTTT. The chain has TRBV9 and TRBJ1-3, with a tentative D call TRBD1 (6 bases). CDR3 size: 16 residues. Trimming shortened V by 0 bases and J by 0 bases, and 10 bases separated the two germline ends. The germline V gene encodes CDR1 SGDLS and CDR2 YYNGEE.